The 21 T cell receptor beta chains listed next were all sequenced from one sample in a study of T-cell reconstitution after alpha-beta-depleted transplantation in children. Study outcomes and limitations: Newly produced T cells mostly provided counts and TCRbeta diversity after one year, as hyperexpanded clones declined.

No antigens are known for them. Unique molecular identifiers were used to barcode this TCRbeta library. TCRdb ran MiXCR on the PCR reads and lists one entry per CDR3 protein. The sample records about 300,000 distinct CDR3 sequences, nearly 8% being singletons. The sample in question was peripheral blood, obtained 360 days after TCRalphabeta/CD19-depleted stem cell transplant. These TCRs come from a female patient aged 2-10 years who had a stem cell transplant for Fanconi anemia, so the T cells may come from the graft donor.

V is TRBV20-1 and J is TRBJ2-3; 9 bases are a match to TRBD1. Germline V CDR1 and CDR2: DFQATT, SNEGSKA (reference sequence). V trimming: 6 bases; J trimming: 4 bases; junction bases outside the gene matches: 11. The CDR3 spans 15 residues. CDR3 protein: CSAITPGQGSDTQYF. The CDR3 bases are TGCAGTGCAATCACACCGGGACAGGGCTCAGATACGCAGTATTTT.

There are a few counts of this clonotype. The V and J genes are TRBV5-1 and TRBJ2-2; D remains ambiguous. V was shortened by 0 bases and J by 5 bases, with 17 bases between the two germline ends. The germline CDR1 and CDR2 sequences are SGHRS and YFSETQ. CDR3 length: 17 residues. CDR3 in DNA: TGCGCCAGCAGCTTGGCCGAAGGTCAGGTTCGAACCGGGGAGCTGTTTTTT. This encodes CASSLAEGQVRTGELFF.

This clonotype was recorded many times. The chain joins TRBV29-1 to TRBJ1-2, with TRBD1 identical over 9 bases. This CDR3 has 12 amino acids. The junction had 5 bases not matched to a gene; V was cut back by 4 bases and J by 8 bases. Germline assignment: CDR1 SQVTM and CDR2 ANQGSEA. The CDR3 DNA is TGCAGCGTTGGGGGACAGGGAGACGGCTACACCTTC. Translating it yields CSVGGQGDGYTF.

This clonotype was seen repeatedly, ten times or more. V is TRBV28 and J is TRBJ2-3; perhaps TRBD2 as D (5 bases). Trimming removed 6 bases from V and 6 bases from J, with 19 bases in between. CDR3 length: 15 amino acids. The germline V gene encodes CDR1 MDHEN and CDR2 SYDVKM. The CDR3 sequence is CASRRVGAAGDTQYF. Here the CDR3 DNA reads TGTGCCAGCAGGAGGGTCGGAGCGGCTGGGGATACGCAGTATTTT. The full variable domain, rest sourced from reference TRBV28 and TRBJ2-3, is DVKVTQSSRYLVKRTGEKVFLECVQDMDHENMFWYRQDPGLGLRLIYFSYDVKMKEKGDIPEGYSVSREKKERFSLILESASTNQTSMYLCASRRVGAAGDTQYFGPGTRLTVL.

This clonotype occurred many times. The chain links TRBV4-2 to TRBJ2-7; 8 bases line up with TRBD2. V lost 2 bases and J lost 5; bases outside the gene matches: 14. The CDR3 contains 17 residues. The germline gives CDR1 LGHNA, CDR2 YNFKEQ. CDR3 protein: CASSQSRLQAGEDEQYF. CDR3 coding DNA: TGTGCCAGCAGCCAATCACGACTCCAAGCGGGAGAGGACGAGCAGTACTTC.

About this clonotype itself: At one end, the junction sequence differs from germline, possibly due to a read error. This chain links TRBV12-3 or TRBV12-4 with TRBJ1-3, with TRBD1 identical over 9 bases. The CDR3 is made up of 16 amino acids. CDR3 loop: CASSRQGVSSVNTIYF. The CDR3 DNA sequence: TGTGCCAGCAGTCGACAGGGGGTGAGCTCTGTAAACACCATATATTTT.

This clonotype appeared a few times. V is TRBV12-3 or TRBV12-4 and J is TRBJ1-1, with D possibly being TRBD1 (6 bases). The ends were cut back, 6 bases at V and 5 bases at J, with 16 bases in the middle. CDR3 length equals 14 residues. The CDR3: CASSWGGGETEAFF. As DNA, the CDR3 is TGTGCCAGCAGCTGGGGGGGGGGCGAGACTGAAGCTTTCTTT.

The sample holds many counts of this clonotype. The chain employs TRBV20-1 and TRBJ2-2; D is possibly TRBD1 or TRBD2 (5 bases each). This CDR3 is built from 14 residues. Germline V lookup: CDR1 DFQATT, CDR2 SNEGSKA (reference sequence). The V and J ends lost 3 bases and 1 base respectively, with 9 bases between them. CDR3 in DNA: TGCAGTGCTAGGGGGACCGTGAACACCGGGGAGCTGTTTTTT. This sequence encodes CSARGTVNTGELFF.

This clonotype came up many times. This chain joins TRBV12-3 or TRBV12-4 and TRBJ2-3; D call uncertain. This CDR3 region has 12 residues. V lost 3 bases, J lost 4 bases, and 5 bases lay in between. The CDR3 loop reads CASSLHPDTQYF. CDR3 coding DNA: TGTGCCAGCAGTTTGCACCCAGATACGCAGTATTTT.

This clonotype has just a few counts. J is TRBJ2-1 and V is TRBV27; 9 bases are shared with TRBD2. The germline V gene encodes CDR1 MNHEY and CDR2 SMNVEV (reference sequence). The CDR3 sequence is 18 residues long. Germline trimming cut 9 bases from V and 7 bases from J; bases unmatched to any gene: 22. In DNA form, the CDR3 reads TGTGCCAGTTACCCTGGGCTAGCGGGGTTCTGGCGGGATAATGAGCAGTTCTTC. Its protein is CASYPGLAGFWRDNEQFF.

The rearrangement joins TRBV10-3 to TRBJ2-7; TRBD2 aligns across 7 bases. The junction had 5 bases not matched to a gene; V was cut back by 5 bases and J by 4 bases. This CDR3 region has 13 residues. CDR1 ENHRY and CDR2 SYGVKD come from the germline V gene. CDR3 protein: CAISPGLWYEQYV. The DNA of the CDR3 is TGTGCCATCAGTCCGGGACTATGGTACGAGCAGTACGTC.

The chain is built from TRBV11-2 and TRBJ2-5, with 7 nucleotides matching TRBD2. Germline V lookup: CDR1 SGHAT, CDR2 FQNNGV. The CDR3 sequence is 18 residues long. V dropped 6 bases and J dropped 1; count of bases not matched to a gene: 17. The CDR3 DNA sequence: TGTGCCAGCAGAAGTTGGCCGGCGGGAGCTTCCCCCCAAGAGACCCAGTACTTC. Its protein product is CASRSWPAGASPQETQYF.

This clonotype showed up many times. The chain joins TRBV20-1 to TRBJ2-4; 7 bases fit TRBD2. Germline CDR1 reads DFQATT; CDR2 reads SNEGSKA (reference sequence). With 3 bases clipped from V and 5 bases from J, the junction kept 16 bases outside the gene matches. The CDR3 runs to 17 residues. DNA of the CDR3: TGCAGTGCTAGCCCCCCGGGACTAAGCTTTTCTGAAAACATTCAGTACTTC. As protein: CSASPPGLSFSENIQYF.

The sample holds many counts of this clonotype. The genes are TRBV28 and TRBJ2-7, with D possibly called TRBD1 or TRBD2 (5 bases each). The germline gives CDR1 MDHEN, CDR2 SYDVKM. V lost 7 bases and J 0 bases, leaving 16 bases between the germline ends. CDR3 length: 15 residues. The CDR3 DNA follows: TGTGCCAGCACCCCGCTATGGGGGATCTCCTACGAGCAGTACTTC. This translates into CASTPLWGISYEQYF.

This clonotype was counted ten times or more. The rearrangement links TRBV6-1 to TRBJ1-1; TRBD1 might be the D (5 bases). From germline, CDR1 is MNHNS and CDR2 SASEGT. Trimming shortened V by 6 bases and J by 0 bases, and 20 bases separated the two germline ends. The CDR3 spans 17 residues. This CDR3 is CASRPPGGHTLNTEAFF. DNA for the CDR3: TGTGCCAGCAGGCCTCCCGGAGGACACACGTTGAACACTGAAGCTTTCTTT.

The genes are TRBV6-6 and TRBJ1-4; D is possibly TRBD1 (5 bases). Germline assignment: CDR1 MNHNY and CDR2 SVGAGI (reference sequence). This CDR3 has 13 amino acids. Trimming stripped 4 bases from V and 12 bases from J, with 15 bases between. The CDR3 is CASSSRMPGELFF. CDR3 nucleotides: TGTGCCAGCAGTTCGCGGATGCCGGGGGAACTGTTTTTT.

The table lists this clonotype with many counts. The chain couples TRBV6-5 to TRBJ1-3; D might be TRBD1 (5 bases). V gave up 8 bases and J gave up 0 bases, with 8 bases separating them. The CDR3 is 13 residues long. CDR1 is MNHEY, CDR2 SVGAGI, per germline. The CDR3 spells CASARASGNTIYF. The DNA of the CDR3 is TGTGCCAGCGCCAGGGCCTCTGGAAACACCATATATTTT.

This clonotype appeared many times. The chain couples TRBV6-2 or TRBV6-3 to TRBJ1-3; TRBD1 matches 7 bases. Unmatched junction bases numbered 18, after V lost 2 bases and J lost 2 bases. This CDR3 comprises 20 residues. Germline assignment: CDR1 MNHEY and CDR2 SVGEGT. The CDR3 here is CASSYIAGGSGGIPGNTIYF. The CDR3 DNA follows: TGTGCCAGCAGTTACATCGCGGGGGGATCAGGGGGGATACCTGGAAACACCATATATTTT.

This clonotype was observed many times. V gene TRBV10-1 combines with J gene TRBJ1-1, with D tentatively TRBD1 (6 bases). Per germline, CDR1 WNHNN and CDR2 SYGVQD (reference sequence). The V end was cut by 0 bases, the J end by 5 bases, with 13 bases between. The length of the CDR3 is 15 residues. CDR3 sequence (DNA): TGCGCCAGCAGTGAGTCTGCAGGGGTGTATACTGAAGCTTTCTTT. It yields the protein CASSESAGVYTEAFF.

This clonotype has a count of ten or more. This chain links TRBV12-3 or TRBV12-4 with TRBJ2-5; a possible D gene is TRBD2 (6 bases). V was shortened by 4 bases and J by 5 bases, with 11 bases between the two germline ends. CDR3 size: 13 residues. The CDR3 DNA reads TGTGCCAGCAGTTGGGGGGACGGGGAGACCCAGTACTTC. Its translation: CASSWGDGETQYF.

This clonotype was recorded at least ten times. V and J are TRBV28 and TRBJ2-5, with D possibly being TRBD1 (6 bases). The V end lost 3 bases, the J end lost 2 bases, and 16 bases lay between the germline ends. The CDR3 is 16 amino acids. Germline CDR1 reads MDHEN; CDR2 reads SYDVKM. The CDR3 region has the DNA TGTGCCAGCAGTTTCTCGACAGGAAACAGTCAAGAGACCCAGTACTTC. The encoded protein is CASSFSTGNSQETQYF.